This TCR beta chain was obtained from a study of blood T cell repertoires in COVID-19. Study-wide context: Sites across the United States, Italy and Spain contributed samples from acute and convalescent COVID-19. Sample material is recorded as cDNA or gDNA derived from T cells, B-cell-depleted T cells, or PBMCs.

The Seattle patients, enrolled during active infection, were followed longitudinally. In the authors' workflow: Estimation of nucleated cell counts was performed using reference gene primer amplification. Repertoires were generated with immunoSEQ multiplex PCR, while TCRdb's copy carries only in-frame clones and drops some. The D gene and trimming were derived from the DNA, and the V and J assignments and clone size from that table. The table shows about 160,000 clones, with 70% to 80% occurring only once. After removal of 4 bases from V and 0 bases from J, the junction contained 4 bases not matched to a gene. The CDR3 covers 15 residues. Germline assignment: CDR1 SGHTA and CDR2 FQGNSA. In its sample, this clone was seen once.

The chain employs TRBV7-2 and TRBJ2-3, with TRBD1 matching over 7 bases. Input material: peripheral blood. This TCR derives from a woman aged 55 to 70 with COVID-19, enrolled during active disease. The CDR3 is CASSSGDRSTDTQYF. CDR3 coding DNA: TGTGCCAGCAGCTCAGGGGACAGAAGCACAGATACGCAGTATTTT.